The rows below give T cell receptor beta chains drawn from one sample of a study of blood T cell repertoires in COVID-19. Data came from immunoSEQ multiplex PCR; TCRdb stores just in-frame clones and leaves some out. The sample comprises 130,000 to 150,000 clones, around 84% of which are singletons, and around 5% rests with the top ten. The sequenced sample consisted of peripheral blood. These receptors all come from a woman aged 45-65 years with acute or convalescent COVID-19. The CDR3 runs from the conserved cysteine through the conserved F or W. A D gene is named only where the DNA matches it firmly. Some rows have no size entry. The others give once, few or many, or a class for an expanded clone.

cdr3_aa cdr3_nt d_call j_call clone_size v_call
CASSLGALTEAFF TGTGCCAGCAGCTTAGGCGCTCTCACTGAAGCTTTCTTT NA TRBJ1-1 NA TRBV11-3
CASRSVGGDNTEAFF TGTGCCAGCAGATCGGTAGGCGGAGACAACACTGAAGCTTTCTTT NA TRBJ1-1 NA TRBV25-1
CASSLAVPGWANEKLFF TGTGCCAGCAGCTTGGCCGTACCGGGGTGGGCTAATGAAAAACTGTTTTTT NA TRBJ1-4 NA TRBV5-8
CASSRPGYLNEKLFF TGTGCCAGCAGCAGGCCGGGATACTTAAATGAAAAACTGTTTTTT NA TRBJ1-4 NA TRBV21-1
CASSVEVDQPQHF TGTGCCAGCAGTGTGGAGGTCGATCAGCCCCAGCATTTT NA TRBJ1-5 NA TRBV2
CASTLRTGTDQPQHF TGTGCCAGCACCTTAAGAACGGGGACTGATCAGCCCCAGCATTTT NA TRBJ1-5 few TRBV4-2
CASSLGSPGNYGYTF TGTGCCAGCAGCTTAGGATCACCGGGGAACTATGGCTACACCTTC NA TRBJ1-2 NA TRBV7-8
CASSHPGQSSYNSPLHF TGTGCCAGCAGCCATCCGGGACAAAGCTCCTATAATTCACCCCTCCACTTT NA TRBJ1-6 NA TRBV7-9
CASSVGQKNTEAFF TGTGCCAGCAGCGTGGGACAGAAGAACACTGAAGCTTTCTTT TRBD1 TRBJ1-1 NA TRBV2
CASKTTGTGIEKLFF TGTGCCAGCAAAACGACCGGGACAGGGATTGAAAAACTGTTTTTT TRBD1 TRBJ1-4 NA TRBV2
CASSIRGRGQLLYGYTF TGTGCCAGTAGTATTCGGGGCAGGGGCCAGCTACTTTATGGCTACACCTTC NA TRBJ1-2 NA TRBV19
CASSRRAAGVAGELFF TGTGCCAGCAGCCGCCGCGCTGCGGGGGTAGCCGGGGAGCTGTTTTTT TRBD2 TRBJ2-2 NA TRBV3-1/TRBV3-2
CASSQDIGLAGGTDTQYF TGCGCCAGCAGCCAAGATATAGGACTAGCGGGGGGCACAGATACGCAGTATTTT TRBD2 TRBJ2-3 NA TRBV4-3
CASSRGAGRSYNEQFF TGTGCCAGCAGCCGCGGGGCGGGCAGGTCCTACAATGAGCAGTTCTTC NA TRBJ2-1 NA TRBV7-2
CASSPSSTGDNEKLFF TGTGCCAGCAGCCCCAGCTCGACAGGGGACAATGAAAAACTGTTTTTT TRBD1 TRBJ1-4 few TRBV28
CASSLATGPLLF TGTGCCAGCAGCTTAGCGACAGGTCCCCTACTCTTC NA TRBJ2-7 NA TRBV7-3
CASSPAFVNGYTF TGTGCCAGCTCACCGGCATTTGTGAATGGCTACACCTTC NA TRBJ1-2 NA TRBV18
CASSLWAGGTEEDEQYF TGTGCCAGCAGCTTGTGGGCGGGGGGGACAGAGGAGGACGAGCAGTACTTC TRBD2 TRBJ2-7 once TRBV7-8
CASSFNVGGGPDTQYF TGTGCCAGCAGTTTTAATGTGGGGGGGGGTCCAGATACGCAGTATTTT TRBD2 TRBJ2-3 NA TRBV28
CASQRTDTLEQYF TGTGCCAGTCAACGGACAGATACCCTCGAGCAGTACTTC NA TRBJ2-7 NA TRBV18
CASSLQRGGGNEQFF TGCGCCAGCAGCCTTCAGCGGGGGGGTGGCAATGAGCAGTTCTTC TRBD2 TRBJ2-1 once TRBV4-1
CASSQGEDTEAFF TGTGCCAGCTCACAGGGGGAAGACACTGAAGCTTTCTTT NA TRBJ1-1 NA TRBV18
CASSLAPGQGGTEAFF TGTGCCAGCAGCTTGGCCCCGGGACAGGGGGGCACTGAAGCTTTCTTT TRBD1 TRBJ1-1 once TRBV5-5
CASSEGSSNTEAFF TGTGCCAGCAGTGAAGGGAGCTCGAACACTGAAGCTTTCTTT NA TRBJ1-1 NA TRBV6-1
CASRLEGASTEAFF TGTGCCAGCAGACTGGAGGGGGCAAGCACTGAAGCTTTCTTT TRBD1 TRBJ1-1 NA TRBV7-9
CASSYGTRYEQYF TGTGCCAGCAGTTACGGCACCCGCTACGAGCAGTACTTC NA TRBJ2-7 NA TRBV6-2/TRBV6-3
CASSQDRYTSGNTIYF TGTGCCAGCAGTCAGGACAGATACACCTCTGGAAACACCATATATTTT NA TRBJ1-3 NA TRBV7-9
CASSYSSGDYGYTF TGTGCCAGCAGTTACTCCTCGGGTGACTATGGCTACACCTTC NA TRBJ1-2 NA TRBV6-5
CASREGGEQFF TGTGCCAGCAGGGAAGGGGGTGAGCAGTTCTTC NA TRBJ2-1 NA TRBV7-3
CASSATGAPSYEQYF TGTGCCAGCAGTGCCACAGGGGCCCCTTCCTACGAGCAGTACTTC TRBD1 TRBJ2-7 few TRBV28
CASSPMRDSWDEQFF TGTGCCAGCTCACCGATGAGGGACTCTTGGGATGAGCAGTTCTTC NA TRBJ2-1 once TRBV18
CASSFLSEQYF TGCGCCAGCAGCTTTCTCTCCGAGCAGTACTTC NA TRBJ2-7 NA TRBV5-1
CASSLAGVGTYEQYF TGTGCCAGCAGCTTGGCAGGCGTCGGTACCTACGAGCAGTACTTC NA TRBJ2-7 NA TRBV5-4
CASSRRQGRDTGELFF TGTGCCAGCAGCAGACGACAGGGCCGCGACACCGGGGAGCTGTTTTTT TRBD1 TRBJ2-2 NA TRBV9
CASSLTIEGNTEAFF TGTGCCAGCAGCCTTACTATCGAGGGGAACACTGAAGCTTTCTTT NA TRBJ1-1 NA TRBV4-2
CASSLHPENYGYTF TGTGCCAGCAGCCTTCACCCCGAGAACTATGGCTACACCTTC NA TRBJ1-2 once TRBV4-2
CASSFIPEISAKNIQYF TGTGCCAGCAGCTTTATTCCGGAGATATCAGCCAAAAACATTCAGTACTTC NA TRBJ2-4 NA TRBV7-2